This note documents a single T cell receptor (beta chain) sequence. No antigen is known for it. These data originate in a study of T cell repertoires in cytomegalovirus infection. Study background: HLA-B-restricted CMV epitopes that are well studied, plus recently identified HLA-C-restricted ones, were used by the study. Findings and limits, study-wide: Predominance within the ex vivo response was attributable to HLA-C-restricted CMV-specific TCR beta clonotypes.

TCRdb reprocessed the reads with MiXCR, giving one entry per CDR3 protein. The table shows some 560,000 distinct CDR3 sequences, with around 40% occurring only once. The CDR3 loop spans 16 amino acids. CDR1 SGHVS and CDR2 FQNEAQ come from the germline V gene. V shed 5 bases and J 2 bases; nucleotides not matched to a gene: 9. This TCR was sampled from a human donor in good health (CMV status not recorded). Some clones in this sample may be carry-over from other donors' samples. The rearrangement uses TRBV7-8 and TRBJ2-7; TRBD2 agrees at 10 bases. The specimen was cultured PBMCs, collected from culture after CMV antigen stimulation. Here the CDR3 DNA reads TGTGCCAGCAGCACCCGACTAGCGGGTCCGACCTACGAGCAGTACTTC. This translates into CASSTRLAGPTYEQYF.